These T cell receptor beta chains were read from a single sample in a study of T cell responses to AZD1222 COVID-19 vaccine. Assay: immunoSEQ multiplex PCR; the TCRdb copy retains only in-frame clones and omits some. The table includes about 160,000 clones, 92% detected once. The specimen comprised peripheral blood, sampled 28 days after the second AZD1222 dose. Receptor source: an adult who received the AZD1222 COVID-19 vaccine. The CDR3 runs from the conserved cysteine through the conserved F or W. A D gene is named only where the DNA matches it firmly. The size field is filled for only some rows; it gives once, few, many or a size class.

v_call,d_call,j_call,clone_size,cdr3_nt,cdr3_aa
TRBV15,NA,TRBJ2-3,NA,TGTGCCACCAGCAGAGATACGGGGGCGAGCACAGATACGCAGTATTTT,CATSRDTGASTDTQYF
TRBV5-1,TRBD1,TRBJ1-1,NA,TGCGCCAGCAGCGTGACAGGGAATTCGGACACTGAAGCTTTCTTT,CASSVTGNSDTEAFF
TRBV10-3,NA,TRBJ2-5,NA,TGTGCCATCAGTGGCGTGGGAGGAGAGACCCAGTACTTC,CAISGVGGETQYF
TRBV2,TRBD2,TRBJ2-1,NA,TGTGCCAGCAGTTCTGGGACTAGCGGTTCCTACAATGAGCAGTTCTTC,CASSSGTSGSYNEQFF
TRBV7-8,TRBD1,TRBJ2-5,once,TGTGCCAGCAGCTTAACCGGCCGGACAGGAACACAAGAGACCCAGTACTTC,CASSLTGRTGTQETQYF
TRBV6-4,NA,TRBJ2-1,NA,TGTGCCAGCAGTGACCAGGGGGGCGGGAGTGAGCAGTTCTTC,CASSDQGGGSEQFF
TRBV25-1,NA,TRBJ1-5,once,TGTGCCAGCAGTGGAGGGAAAAATCAGCCCCAGCATTTT,CASSGGKNQPQHF
TRBV18,TRBD1,TRBJ2-3,NA,TGTGCCAGCTCTCAACAGGGGGCGGGAGATACGCAGTATTTT,CASSQQGAGDTQYF
TRBV12-3/TRBV12-4,NA,TRBJ1-4,NA,TGTGCCAGCAGTAGGACCCAGAATGAAAAACTGTTTTTT,CASSRTQNEKLFF
TRBV6-5,NA,TRBJ2-1,NA,TGTGCCACGTCAGGCCATGAGCAGTTCTTC,CATSGHEQFF
TRBV11-3,NA,TRBJ1-1,NA,TGTGCCAGCAGCCCGGGTCCGGGACACCTGAACACTGAAGCTTTCTTT,CASSPGPGHLNTEAFF
TRBV29-1,NA,TRBJ2-7,NA,TGCAGCGTTCCCGGCCCTGGGTTCCTGGACGAGCAGTACTTC,CSVPGPGFLDEQYF
TRBV6-5,NA,TRBJ2-2,NA,TGTGCCAGCAGTTACTCCGTCGACACCGGGGAGCTGTTTTTT,CASSYSVDTGELFF
TRBV6-5,NA,TRBJ1-4,NA,TGTGCCAGCAGTTACTCCCGGGGGCGACATGAAAAACTGTTTTTT,CASSYSRGRHEKLFF
TRBV7-8,NA,TRBJ1-2,NA,TGTGCCAGCAGCCCGGGGTTGGGCACCTTC,CASSPGLGTF
TRBV5-4,TRBD2,TRBJ2-3,NA,TGTGCCAGCAGCTTGGGACTAGCGGGGGGGCCCAATACGCAGTATTTT,CASSLGLAGGPNTQYF
TRBV4-1,NA,TRBJ1-3,NA,TGCGCCAGCAGCCAAGACGCGACCGCAACTGGAAACACCATATATTTT,CASSQDATATGNTIYF
TRBV2,NA,TRBJ1-6,NA,TGTGCCAGCAGAGTCCTTAATTCACCCCTCCACTTT,CASRVLNSPLHF
TRBV6-4,NA,TRBJ2-6,once,TGTGCCAGCAGTGACTCACGCGGTTCAGGGGCCAACGTCCTGACTTTC,CASSDSRGSGANVLTF
TRBV9,TRBD1,TRBJ1-2,NA,TGTGCCAGCAGCGGCGGGACAGCCCCTCTCCATAACTATGGCTACACCTTC,CASSGGTAPLHNYGYTF